These 24 T cell receptor beta chains were all obtained from the same sample, sequenced in a study of cytomegalovirus exposure and HLA in healthy donors. The protocol was immunoSEQ multiplex PCR, while the TCRdb copy is restricted to in-frame clones and leaves out a portion. This table holds some 45,000 clones, nearly 95% found once. The sequenced sample was PBMCs. The receptors stem from a woman under 30 in good health and CMV-seropositive.

The chain has TRBV5-1 and TRBJ2-5, with D hard to call. This CDR3 has 11 amino acids. Germline V gives CDR1 SGHRS, CDR2 YFSETQ. Deletions cut 2 bases from V and 5 bases from J, with 4 bases between. As DNA, the CDR3 is TGCGCCAGCAGCTTTATTGAGACCCAGTACTTC. Translated: CASSFIETQYF.

This sequence joins TRBV9 and TRBJ2-1, with D possibly being TRBD1 (5 bases). Trimming pared 0 bases from V and 0 bases from J, leaving 13 bases between. Germline values: CDR1 SGDLS, CDR2 YYNGEE. CDR3 size: 17 residues. The CDR3 DNA follows: TGTGCCAGCAGCGTAGGAACAGGCCCTTCCTCCTACAATGAGCAGTTCTTC. As protein: CASSVGTGPSSYNEQFF.

The genes are TRBV30 and TRBJ2-1, with D unresolved. Germline V lookup: CDR1 GTSNPN, CDR2 SVGIG (reference sequence). Trimming removed 5 bases from V and 7 bases from J, with 12 bases in between. The CDR3 spans 12 residues. In nucleotides, the CDR3 is TGTGCCTGGGGGCCCGATGGGAATGAGCAGTTCTTC. This codes for CAWGPDGNEQFF.

The chain joins TRBV6-1 to TRBJ1-2, with a possible D match to TRBD1 (6 bases). Germline V lookup: CDR1 MNHNS, CDR2 SASEGT. With 5 bases removed from V and 4 bases from J, the gap between germline ends came to 11 bases. The CDR3 is made up of 13 amino acids. The CDR3 DNA reads TGTGCCAGCAGTAATGACAGGATCTATGGCTACACCTTC. This gives the protein CASSNDRIYGYTF.

The J gene is TRBJ1-1, the V gene TRBV2; D is unresolved. Germline lookup yields CDR1 SNHLY and CDR2 FYNNEI. V lost 1 base, J lost 1 base, and 10 bases lay in between. CDR3 length: 15 residues. CDR3 protein: CASSEDLSGNTEAFF. The CDR3 nucleotides read TGTGCCAGCAGTGAAGACCTAAGCGGGAACACTGAAGCTTTCTTT.

This clone has a single count. The chain recombines TRBV28 with TRBJ1-1; 9 bases are a match to TRBD1. Per germline, CDR1 MDHEN and CDR2 SYDVKM. The CDR3 loop spans 14 amino acids. The junction had 5 bases not matched to a gene; V was cut back by 4 bases and J by 5 bases. CDR3 amino acids: CASSYGQGNTEAFF. CDR3 coding DNA: TGTGCCAGCAGTTACGGACAGGGGAATACTGAAGCTTTCTTT.

V usage is TRBV4-1 and J usage is TRBJ1-2, with 9 positions matching TRBD1. CDR1 is MGHRA, CDR2 YSYEKL, per germline. V shed 3 bases and J 4 bases; nucleotides not matched to a gene: 6. The CDR3 runs to 15 residues. The CDR3 here is CASSQGQGFLYGYTF. The CDR3 nucleotides are TGCGCCAGCAGCCAGGGACAGGGCTTTCTCTATGGCTACACCTTC.

The chain has TRBV27 and TRBJ2-7; D call uncertain. CDR1 and CDR2 (germline): MNHEY, SMNVEV (reference sequence). The CDR3 spans 13 residues. The V and J ends lost 2 bases and 3 bases respectively, with 8 bases between them. CDR3 nucleotide sequence: TGTGCCAGCAGTTTAGCGTCCGGCTACGAGCAGTACTTC. It specifies CASSLASGYEQYF.

V usage is TRBV19 and J usage is TRBJ1-1; a weak D match, TRBD1 (5 bases). With 3 bases removed from V and 1 base from J, the gap between germline ends came to 9 bases. The CDR3 is 14 amino acids. Germline assignment: CDR1 LNHDA and CDR2 SQIVND (reference sequence). The CDR3 loop is CASSMWGGNTEAFF. The CDR3 bases are TGTGCCAGTAGTATGTGGGGGGGGAACACTGAAGCTTTCTTT.

In this sample, this clone turned up a few times. The chain recombines TRBV5-4 with TRBJ2-7; 8 bases fit TRBD2. V trimming: 4 bases; J trimming: 2 bases; junction bases outside the gene matches: 5. The germline CDR1 and CDR2 sequences are SGHNT and YYREEE (reference sequence). CDR3 length: 14 residues. The DNA of the CDR3 is TGTGCCAGCAGCCTACAACTAGCGGCCTACGAGCAGTACTTC. Protein product: CASSLQLAAYEQYF.

The chain combines TRBV7-9 with TRBJ1-1; D not resolved. V shed 1 base and J shed 10 bases, with 10 bases lying between them. The CDR3 length is 12 residues. CDR1 is SEHNR and CDR2 is FQNEAQ in the germline V gene (reference sequence). The CDR3 sequence is CASSLDRGGAFF. CDR3 coding DNA: TGTGCCAGCAGCTTAGATCGGGGAGGAGCTTTCTTT.

V is TRBV28 and J is TRBJ2-7, with D possibly TRBD1 on 6 matching bases. The CDR3 length is 15 residues. The V end was cut by 4 bases, the J end by 4 bases, with 17 bases between. Germline V gene data show CDR1 as MDHEN and CDR2 as SYDVKM. In DNA, the CDR3 is TGTGCCAGCAGTTCGACCGGACAGAGACCTTACGAGCAGTACTTC. Translated, it gives CASSSTGQRPYEQYF.

The CDR3 bases are TGTGCCAGCAGCTTTGGACAGGGAACGTCGGACGAGCAGTACTTC. This translates into CASSFGQGTSDEQYF. The chain joins TRBV5-4 to TRBJ2-7; 8 bases agree with TRBD1. This CDR3 contains 15 residues. The germline CDR1 and CDR2 sequences are SGHNT and YYREEE (reference sequence). V was clipped by 2 bases and J by 5 bases; unmatched bases: 9.

This clone was counted a single time. CDR3 DNA: TGTGCCAGCAGCTTGGGGCAGTCCTACGAGCAGTACTTC. Translating it yields CASSLGQSYEQYF. This rearrangement joins TRBV5-4 to TRBJ2-7; D not resolved. V gave up 0 bases and J gave up 1 base, with 5 bases separating them. CDR3 size: 13 residues. The V gene's germline CDR1 is SGHNT and CDR2 YYREEE (reference sequence). Full variable domain (rest looked up from reference TRBV5-4 and TRBJ2-7): ETGVTQSPTHLIKTRGQQVTLRCSSQSGHNTVSWYQQALGQGPQFIFQYYREEENGRGNFPPRFSGLQFPNYSSELNVNALELDDSALYLCASSLGQSYEQYFGPGTRLTVT.

The chain combines TRBV28 with TRBJ2-7; 10 nucleotides line up with TRBD1. V dropped 3 bases and J dropped 1; count of bases not matched to a gene: 12. Germline V gene data show CDR1 as MDHEN and CDR2 as SYDVKM. This CDR3 contains 18 residues. CDR3 sequence reads: CASSFWDRGAEVSYEQYF. For the CDR3, the DNA is TGTGCCAGCAGTTTTTGGGACAGGGGCGCGGAGGTTTCCTACGAGCAGTACTTC.

The rearrangement uses TRBV6-5 and TRBJ2-1; D possibly corresponds to TRBD2 (6 bases). CDR3 length: 16 amino acids. Germline CDR1 MNHEY, CDR2 SVGAGI. Trimming left V 0 bases short and J 2 bases short, with 11 bases between. CDR3 DNA sequence: TGTGCCAGCAGTTACTCGCACACTAGCACCTACAATGAGCAGTTCTTC. Translation gives CASSYSHTSTYNEQFF.

The rearrangement links TRBV28 to TRBJ1-1; no definite D call. The V end was cut by 2 bases, the J end by 6 bases, with 10 bases between. Germline V CDR1 and CDR2: MDHEN, SYDVKM. The CDR3 is made up of 13 amino acids. The CDR3 DNA is TGTGCCAGCAGTTTAAGGAAAGCGCCTGAAGCTTTCTTT. It yields the protein CASSLRKAPEAFF.

The rearrangement joins TRBV4-1 to TRBJ2-7; 10 bases align to TRBD2. From germline, CDR1 is MGHRA and CDR2 YSYEKL. After removal of 2 bases from V and 7 bases from J, the junction contained 8 bases not matched to a gene. The CDR3 is 15 amino acids. CDR3 region: CASSQRSGRAGEQYF. The CDR3 DNA follows: TGCGCCAGCAGCCAACGAAGCGGGAGGGCCGGGGAGCAGTACTTC.

V and J are TRBV7-2 and TRBJ2-7; TRBD2 matches at 8 bases. CDR3 size: 13 residues. Germline trimming cut 6 bases from V and 3 bases from J; bases unmatched to any gene: 4. The germline CDR1 and CDR2 sequences are SGHTA and FQGNSA. CDR3 protein: CASRPGLVYEQYF. CDR3 nucleotide sequence: TGTGCCAGCAGACCGGGACTAGTCTACGAGCAGTACTTC.

J is TRBJ2-7 and V is TRBV27; 7 positions agree with TRBD1. CDR1 is MNHEY, CDR2 SMNVEV, per germline (reference sequence). This CDR3 spans 12 amino acids. The V gene end was trimmed by 6 bases and the J gene end by 2 bases; junction bases not matched to a gene: 1. The CDR3 region is CASRGQAYEQYF. CDR3 DNA sequence: TGTGCCAGCAGAGGACAGGCCTACGAGCAGTACTTC.

This clone appeared a single time. The gene calls are TRBV5-1 and TRBJ1-4; no definite D call. There are 16 residues in the CDR3. Germline V gives CDR1 SGHRS, CDR2 YFSETQ. The V gene lost 0 bases and the J gene lost 8 bases, with 17 bases spanning the gap. CDR3 nucleotide sequence: TGCGCCAGCAGCTTGGGAGTCGTCGGGGAACGCGAAAAACTGTTTTTT. It codes for CASSLGVVGEREKLFF.

J is TRBJ2-7 and V is TRBV9; 9 bases match TRBD2. This CDR3 spans 14 amino acids. Germline-derived CDR1 and CDR2 are SGDLS and YYNGEE. J was trimmed by 3 bases and V by 4 bases; bases with no gene match: 5. CDR3 nucleotide sequence: TGTGCCAGCAGCTCCGGGACTAGCCTCTACGAGCAGTACTTC. Translating it yields CASSSGTSLYEQYF.

This chain joins TRBV5-4 and TRBJ1-2; 11 bases agree with TRBD1. From germline, CDR1 is SGHNT and CDR2 YYREEE (reference sequence). CDR3 length equals 18 residues. The V segment lost 4 bases and the J segment 4 bases; nucleotides outside the gene matches: 15. CDR3 in DNA: TGTGCCAGCAGCCTCATCTTGAGCGGGACAGGGGGAAGCTATGGCTACACCTTC. Its translation: CASSLILSGTGGSYGYTF.

The chain recombines TRBV6-6 with TRBJ2-3; the match to TRBD2 covers 7 bases. Germline CDR1 reads MNHNY; CDR2 reads SVGAGI (reference sequence). Trimming removed 5 bases from V and 4 bases from J; junction bases left unmatched: 3. The length of the CDR3 is 13 residues. DNA of the CDR3: TGTGCCAGCAGTCGACTAGCCTCAGATACGCAGTATTTT. Translating it yields CASSRLASDTQYF.